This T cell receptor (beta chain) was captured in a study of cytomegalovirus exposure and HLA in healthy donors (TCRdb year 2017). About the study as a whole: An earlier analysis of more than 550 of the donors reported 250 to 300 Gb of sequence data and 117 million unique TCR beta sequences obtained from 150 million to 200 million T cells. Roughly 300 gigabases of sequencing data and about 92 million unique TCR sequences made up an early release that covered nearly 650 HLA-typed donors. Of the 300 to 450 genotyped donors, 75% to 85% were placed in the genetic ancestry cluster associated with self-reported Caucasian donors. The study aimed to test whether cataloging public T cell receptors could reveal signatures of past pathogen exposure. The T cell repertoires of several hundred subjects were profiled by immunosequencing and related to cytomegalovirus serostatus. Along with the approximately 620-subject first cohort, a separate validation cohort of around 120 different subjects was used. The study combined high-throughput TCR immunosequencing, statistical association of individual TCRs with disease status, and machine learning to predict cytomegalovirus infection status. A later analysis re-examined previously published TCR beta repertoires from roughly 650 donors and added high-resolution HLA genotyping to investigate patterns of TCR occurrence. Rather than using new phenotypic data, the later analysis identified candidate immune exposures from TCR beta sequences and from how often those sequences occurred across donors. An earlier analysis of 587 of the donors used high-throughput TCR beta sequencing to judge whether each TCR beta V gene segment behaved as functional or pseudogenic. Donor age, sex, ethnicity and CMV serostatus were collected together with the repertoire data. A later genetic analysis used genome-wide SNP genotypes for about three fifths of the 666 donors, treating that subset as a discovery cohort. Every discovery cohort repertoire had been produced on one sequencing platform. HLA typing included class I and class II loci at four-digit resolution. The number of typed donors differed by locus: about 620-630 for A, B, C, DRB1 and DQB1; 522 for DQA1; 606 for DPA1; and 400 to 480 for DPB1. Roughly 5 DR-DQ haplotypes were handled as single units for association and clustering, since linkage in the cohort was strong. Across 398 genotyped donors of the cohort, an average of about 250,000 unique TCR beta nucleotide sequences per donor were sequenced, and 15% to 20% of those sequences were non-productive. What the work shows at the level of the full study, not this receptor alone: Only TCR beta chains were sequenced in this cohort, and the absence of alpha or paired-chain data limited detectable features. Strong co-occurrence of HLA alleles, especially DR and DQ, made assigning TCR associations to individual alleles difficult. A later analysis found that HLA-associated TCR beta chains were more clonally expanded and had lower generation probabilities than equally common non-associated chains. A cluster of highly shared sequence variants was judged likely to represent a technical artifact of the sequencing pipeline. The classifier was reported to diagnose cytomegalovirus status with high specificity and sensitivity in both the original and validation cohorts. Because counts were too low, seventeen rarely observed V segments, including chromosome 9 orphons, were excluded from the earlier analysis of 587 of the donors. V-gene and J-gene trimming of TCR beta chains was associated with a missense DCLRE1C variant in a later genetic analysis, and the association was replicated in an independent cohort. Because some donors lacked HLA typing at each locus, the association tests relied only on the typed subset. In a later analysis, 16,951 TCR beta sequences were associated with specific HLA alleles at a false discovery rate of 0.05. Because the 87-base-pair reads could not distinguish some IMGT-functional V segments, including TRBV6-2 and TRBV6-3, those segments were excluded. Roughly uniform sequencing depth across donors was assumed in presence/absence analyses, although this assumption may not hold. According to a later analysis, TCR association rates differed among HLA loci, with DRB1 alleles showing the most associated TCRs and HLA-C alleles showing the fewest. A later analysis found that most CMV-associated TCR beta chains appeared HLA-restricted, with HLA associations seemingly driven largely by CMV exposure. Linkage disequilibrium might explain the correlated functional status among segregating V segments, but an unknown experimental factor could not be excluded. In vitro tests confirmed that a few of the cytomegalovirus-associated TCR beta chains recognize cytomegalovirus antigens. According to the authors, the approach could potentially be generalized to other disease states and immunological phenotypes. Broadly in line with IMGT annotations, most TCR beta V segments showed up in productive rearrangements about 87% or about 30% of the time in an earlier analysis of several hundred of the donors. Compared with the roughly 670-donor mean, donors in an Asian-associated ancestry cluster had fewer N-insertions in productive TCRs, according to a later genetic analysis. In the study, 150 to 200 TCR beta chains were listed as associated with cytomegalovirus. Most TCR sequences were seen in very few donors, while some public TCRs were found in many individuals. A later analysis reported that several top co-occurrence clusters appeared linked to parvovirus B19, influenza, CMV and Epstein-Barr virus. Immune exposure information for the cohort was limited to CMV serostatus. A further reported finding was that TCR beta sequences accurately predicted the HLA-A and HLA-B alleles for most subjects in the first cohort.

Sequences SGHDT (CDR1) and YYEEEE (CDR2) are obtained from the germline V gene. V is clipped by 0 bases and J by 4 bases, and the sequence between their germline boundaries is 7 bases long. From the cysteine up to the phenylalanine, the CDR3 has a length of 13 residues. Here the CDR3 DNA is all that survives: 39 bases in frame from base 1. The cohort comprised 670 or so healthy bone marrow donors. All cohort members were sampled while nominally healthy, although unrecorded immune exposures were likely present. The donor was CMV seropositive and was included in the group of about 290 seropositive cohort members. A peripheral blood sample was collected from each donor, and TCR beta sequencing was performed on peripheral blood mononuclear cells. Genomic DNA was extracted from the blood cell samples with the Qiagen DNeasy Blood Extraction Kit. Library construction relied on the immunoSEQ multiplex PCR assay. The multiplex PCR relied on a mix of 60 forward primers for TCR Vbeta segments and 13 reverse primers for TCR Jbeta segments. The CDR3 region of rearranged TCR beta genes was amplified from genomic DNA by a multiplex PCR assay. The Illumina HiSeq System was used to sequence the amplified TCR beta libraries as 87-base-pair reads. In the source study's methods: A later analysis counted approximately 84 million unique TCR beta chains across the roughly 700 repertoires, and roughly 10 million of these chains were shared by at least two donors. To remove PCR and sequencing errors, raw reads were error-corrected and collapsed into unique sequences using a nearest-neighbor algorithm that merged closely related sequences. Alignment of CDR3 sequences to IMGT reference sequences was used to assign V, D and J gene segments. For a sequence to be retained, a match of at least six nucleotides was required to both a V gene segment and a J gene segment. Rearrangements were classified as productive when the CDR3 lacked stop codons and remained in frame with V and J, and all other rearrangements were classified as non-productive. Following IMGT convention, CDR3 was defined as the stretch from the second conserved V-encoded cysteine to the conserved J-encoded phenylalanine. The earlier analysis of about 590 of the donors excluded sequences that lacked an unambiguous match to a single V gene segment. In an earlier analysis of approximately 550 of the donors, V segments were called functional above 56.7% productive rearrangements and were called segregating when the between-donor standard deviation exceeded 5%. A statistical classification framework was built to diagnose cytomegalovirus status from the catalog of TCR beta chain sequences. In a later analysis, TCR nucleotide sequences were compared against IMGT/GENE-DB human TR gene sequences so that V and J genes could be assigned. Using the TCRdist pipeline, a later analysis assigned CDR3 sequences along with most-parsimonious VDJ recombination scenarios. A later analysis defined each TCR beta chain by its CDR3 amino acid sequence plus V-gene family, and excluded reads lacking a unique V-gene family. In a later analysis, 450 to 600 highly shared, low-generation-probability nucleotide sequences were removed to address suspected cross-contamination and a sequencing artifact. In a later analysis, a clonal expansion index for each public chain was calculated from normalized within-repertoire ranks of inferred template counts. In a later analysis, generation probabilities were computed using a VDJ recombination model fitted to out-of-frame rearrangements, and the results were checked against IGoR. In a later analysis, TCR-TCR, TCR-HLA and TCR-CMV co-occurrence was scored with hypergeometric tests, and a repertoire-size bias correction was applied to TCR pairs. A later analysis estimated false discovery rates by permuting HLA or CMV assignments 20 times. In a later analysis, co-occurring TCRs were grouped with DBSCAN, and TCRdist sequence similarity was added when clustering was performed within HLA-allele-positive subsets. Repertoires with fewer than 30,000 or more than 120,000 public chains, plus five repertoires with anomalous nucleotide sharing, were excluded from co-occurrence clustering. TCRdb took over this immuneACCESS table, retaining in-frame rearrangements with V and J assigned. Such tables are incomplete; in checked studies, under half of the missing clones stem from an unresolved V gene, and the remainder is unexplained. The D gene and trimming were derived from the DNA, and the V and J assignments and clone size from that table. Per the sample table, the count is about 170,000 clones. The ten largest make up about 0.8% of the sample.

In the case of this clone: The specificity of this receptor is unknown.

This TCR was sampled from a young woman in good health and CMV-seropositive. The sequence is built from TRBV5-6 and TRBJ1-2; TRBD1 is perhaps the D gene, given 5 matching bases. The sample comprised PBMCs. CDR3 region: CASSLEGSYGYTF. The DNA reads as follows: TGTGCCAGCAGCTTGGAGGGGTCCTATGGCTACACCTTC. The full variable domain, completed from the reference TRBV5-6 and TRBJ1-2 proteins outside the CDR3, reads DAGVTQSPTHLIKTRGQQVTLRCSPKSGHDTVSWYQQALGQGPQFIFQYYEEEERQRGNFPDRFSGHQFPNYSSELNVNALLLGDSALYLCASSLEGSYGYTFGSGTRLTVV.